This TCR beta chain comes out of a study of blood T cell repertoires in COVID-19. Study summary: Material from acute and convalescent COVID-19 was sourced from the United States, Italy and Spain. PBMCs, B-cell-depleted T cells, or T cells provided the cDNA or gDNA that made up the material.

The V segment lost 4 bases and the J segment 0 bases; nucleotides outside the gene matches: 15. Per germline, CDR1 SGHTA and CDR2 FQGTGA. The CDR3 spans 20 residues. The authors' processing: Quantification of nucleated cells was approximated via reference gene primer amplification. Assay: immunoSEQ multiplex PCR; the TCRdb copy retains only in-frame clones and omits some. The D gene and trimming were derived from the DNA, and the V and J assignments and clone size from that table. The table shows 110,000 to 150,000 clones, with around three quarters occurring only once. Sample: peripheral blood. The receptor comes from a man between 45 and 60 years old with active or convalescent COVID-19. The chain is built from TRBV7-3 and TRBJ1-6; 7 nucleotides agree with TRBD1. The CDR3 DNA is TGTGCCAGCAGCTCTACAGAGGGGGCCCCTCTGAGCTCCTATAATTCACCCCTCCACTTT. It translates to CASSSTEGAPLSSYNSPLHF.